This TCR beta chain stems from a study of sequential checkpoint blockade in melanoma (dated by TCRdb to the late 2010s). Regarding the research as a whole: Patients were randomized 1:1 to first-line nivolumab followed by ipilimumab (arm A) or ipilimumab followed by nivolumab (arm B). Maintenance nivolumab came after each of the two trial sequences. About 80% of the matched tumor biopsy pairs taken before and after treatment were from the same lesion. DNA from 91 pretreatment melanoma tumor samples was subjected to TCRbeta immunosequencing. For 20 to 25 patients, matched tumor biopsies were obtained before treatment and at week 13, following single-agent nivolumab (arm A) or ipilimumab (arm B). General study outcomes and caveats: Tumor T-cell fraction and clonality correlated with PD-L1 staining and CD8+ T-cell counts but not with mutational load. Among patients in the nivolumab-first arm (arm A), tumor TIL clonality before treatment was associated with response (P = .04). The model for predicting response that combines TCR metrics with mutation burden needs to be validated in larger, independent patient cohorts. Clinical benefit was about 30 times more likely to be achieved by patients whose tumor T-cell fraction and clonality increased by week 13. Within-arm analyses of tumor T-cell fraction were constrained by small sample sizes and reduced statistical power.

TCRbeta CDR3 regions were immunosequenced from genomic DNA with the immunoSEQ Assay. Prior to high-throughput sequencing, genomic DNA was amplified by bias-controlled multiplex PCR. Per the source publication's procedure: To quantify the absolute abundance of each unique TCRbeta CDR3 region, the sequences were collapsed and filtered. Clonality, defined as 1 minus Pielou's evenness, was calculated using only productive rearrangements. Tumor T-cell fraction was calculated by normalizing TCRbeta template counts to usable DNA, which was estimated from several housekeeping genes. Clones with significantly greater frequencies in on-treatment versus baseline samples were identified using a previously published method. Sourced from immuneACCESS, this table was stored by TCRdb with only in-frame sequences that have V and J called. A share of the clones is absent; for the studies checked, an unresolved V gene accounts for under half, and the remainder has no known explanation. V, J and clone size are those of that table, while D and trimming were read from the DNA. Present in this sample are roughly 20,000 clones, roughly 25% of which were seen just once. The ten most abundant clones make up 7.2% of the sample.

On this clone: No cognate antigen has been identified for it. Within one base of it there is no much larger clone, and no base qualities were kept.

Reading the label with the study, this specimen's treatment or condition is: randomized to nivolumab then ipilimumab (arm A) or the reverse (arm B). None of the patients in the trial had previously been given DNA-damaging chemotherapy. The samples were obtained from melanoma patients enrolled in CheckMate 064, an open-label, randomized phase II trial testing sequential checkpoint blockade. Genomic DNA from formalin-fixed paraffin-embedded (FFPE) tissue samples was used for tumor TCR sequencing. Taken from the germline V gene, the CDR1 and CDR2 loops are SGHRS and YFSETQ. V lost 5 bases and J lost 4 bases; the stretch between them is 21 bases long. Its CDR3 holds 16 amino acids, cysteine through phenylalanine. Kept here is only the CDR3 DNA, which spans 48 bases and is read in frame from base 1.

The sample here was tumor tissue (inferred from file names), taken from a patient given nivolumab and ipilimumab in sequence. Here the chain combines TRBV5-1 and TRBJ1-2; TRBD1 is a possible D gene, resting on 5 matching bases. The TCR sequence derives from a human donor with melanoma. The CDR3 amino acid sequence is: CASRYDSLRASYGYTF. The DNA sequence is given as TGCGCCAGCAGATACGACAGCCTCCGGGCCAGCTATGGCTACACCTTC. Extended through the reference TRBV5-1 and TRBJ1-2 proteins, this CDR3 yields the full variable domain: KAGVTQTPRYLIKTRGQQVTLSCSPISGHRSVSWYQQTPGQGLQFLFEYFSETQRNKGNFPGRFSGRQFSNSRSEMNVSTLELGDSALYLCASRYDSLRASYGYTFGSGTRLTVV.